This T cell receptor (beta chain) was obtained from a study of vaccination effects on CD4 cells after COVID-19. Study-wide results and limits: The study, lacking early post-infection timepoints, had few convalescent patients.

As for this clone: Its antigen remains unknown.

TCRdb keeps only in-frame clones here, not all; method: immunoSEQ multiplex PCR. This sample has about 20,000 clones; around four fifths occur once, and the top ten carry 16%. CD4+ T cells specific for antigen were expanded with viral peptide pools by the ViraFEST assay before sequencing. After roughly 10 days in culture, the CD4+ T cells were isolated. This person's SARS-CoV-2 infection, confirmed by PCR, occurred between March and December 2020. The trim removed 1 base at V and 3 bases at J, leaving 4 bases unmatched. The CDR3 is 15 residues long. Germline V gene lookup returns CDR1 SGHTA and CDR2 FQGNSA.

The input for sequencing was CD4+ T cells from PBMCs cultured with SARS-CoV-2 spike peptides, taken before COVID-19 vaccination. This receptor was obtained from a human donor who had a prior SARS-CoV-2 infection. This chain uses TRBV7-2 with TRBJ2-3, with TRBD1 identical over 7 bases. This CDR3 reads CASSLDAGGTDTQYF. The CDR3 DNA reads TGTGCCAGCAGCTTAGATGCAGGGGGTACAGATACGCAGTATTTT.